This paragraph covers one T cell receptor (beta chain) sequence. What it binds is unknown. It was 5'RACE with constant-segment primers that produced the TCR alpha and TCR beta cDNA libraries, which carried sample barcodes and UMIs. Each CDR3 protein is one row after TCRdb ran MiXCR on the 5' RACE reads. The sample lists 300,000 to 400,000 distinct CDR3 sequences; approximately 27% were seen once. V was pared by 0 bases and J by 17 bases, with 9 bases of the junction left unmatched. This CDR3 has 13 amino acids. This sample was included in a study of T-cell memory formation after mild COVID-19. Study background: TCR clusters largely stayed donor specific. Study findings and constraints: Proof of SARS-CoV-2 specificity was absent for the second-wave clones that crested on day 37. Clones contracting across day 15 to 85 had a balanced CD4/CD8 profile; later expanding clones leaned CD4+.

The rearrangement links TRBV12-3 or TRBV12-4 to TRBJ1-4; 7 positions match TRBD1. This clonotype originated in an adult woman who had mild COVID-19 (a few samples of this study predate the infection). Cell type and time point are not known. The sequenced sample consisted of PBMCs or a T cell subset sorted from them (not recorded which). CDR3 loop: CASSLAGTAPYFF. The CDR3, as DNA: TGTGCCAGCAGTTTAGCAGGGACAGCCCCCTATTTTTTT.